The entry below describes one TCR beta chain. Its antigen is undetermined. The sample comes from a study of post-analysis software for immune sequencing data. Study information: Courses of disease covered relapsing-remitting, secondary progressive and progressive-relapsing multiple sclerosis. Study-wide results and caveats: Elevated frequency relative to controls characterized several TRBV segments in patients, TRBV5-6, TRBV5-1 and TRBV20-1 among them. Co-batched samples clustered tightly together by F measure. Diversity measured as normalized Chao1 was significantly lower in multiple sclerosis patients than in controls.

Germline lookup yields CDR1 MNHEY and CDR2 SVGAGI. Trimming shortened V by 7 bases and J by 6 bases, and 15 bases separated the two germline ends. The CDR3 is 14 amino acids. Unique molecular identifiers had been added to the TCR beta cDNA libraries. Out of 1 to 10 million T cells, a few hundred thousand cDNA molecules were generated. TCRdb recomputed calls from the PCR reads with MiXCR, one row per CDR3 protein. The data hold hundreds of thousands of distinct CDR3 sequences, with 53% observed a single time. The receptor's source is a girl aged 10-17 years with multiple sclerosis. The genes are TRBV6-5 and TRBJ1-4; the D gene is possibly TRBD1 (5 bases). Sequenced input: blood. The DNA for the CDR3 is TGTGCCAGCACAACGGGGGGTATTGATGAAAAACTGTTTTTT. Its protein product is CASTTGGIDEKLFF.